This T cell receptor (beta chain) derives from a study of shared clonotypes between healthy human individuals (TCRdb year 2020). About the full investigation: A few men and two women, aged 18 to 49 years, made up the cohort. For each donor, three plates each were used for CD4 naive and CD4 memory, two plates were used for CD8 naive, and one plate was used for CD8 memory. Blood TCR repertoires of 5 or 6 healthy adults were deeply sequenced to estimate repertoire size and the extent of clonotype sharing between individuals. Leukapheresis yielded between about 0.9 and 10 billion PBMCs per donor. Different laboratories and diverse techniques were used to prepare libraries and sequence TCR repertoires, to increase sequencing depth and limit assay-specific biases.

CD8 naive samples consisted of CD45RO-negative cells that were positively selected for CCR7, yielding a CD45RA+CCR7+ population without TemRA cells. Healthy HIV-negative adults with no recently reported acute infections or vaccinations were included as donors. Only Caucasian adults living in Nashville, Tennessee, USA were represented among the donors. Blood was collected by leukapheresis, and PBMCs were isolated by Ficoll-Histopaque density gradient centrifugation and then cryopreserved in liquid nitrogen vapor phase. Analytical flow cytometry was used to check the purity and quantity of each magnetically sorted T cell population. From each sorted fraction, genomic DNA was isolated and quantified by UV absorbance on a Nanodrop 2000c. Results the study describes overall, beyond this receptor: Pairwise subsampling indicated that sequencing depth was expected to affect the degree of clonotype sharing among donors. When several donors were compared, the shared fraction of clonotypes was about 5.5% for naive CD4, approximately 3.5% for naive CD8, 2.3% for memory CD4, and roughly 0.43% for memory CD8. Compared with non-shared clonotypes, the clonotypes found in all four sorted-subset donors had higher generation probabilities. Naive subsets generally had larger estimated clonotype richness than memory subsets. Even with the large sequencing depth, rarefaction of the sorted-subset datasets indicated that sequencing was incomplete. Sampling was limited to blood, and TCR repertoires in tissue likely differ from TCR repertoires in blood. The small number of donors limited the genetic and exposure-history diversity represented.

The CDR3, from cysteine to phenylalanine, totals 16 residues. Solely the CDR3 DNA is kept, with 48 bases framed from the first base. In the germline V gene, CDR1 corresponds to ENHRY and CDR2 to SYGVKD. V loses 3 bases of germline sequence and J loses 1 base, and the interval between the two ends is 12 bases. About this clone: Its recognized antigen is unknown. Base qualities are missing; no much larger clone stands one base away.

Using the deep immunoSEQ assay, multiplex PCR amplified TCR CDR3 regions from genomic DNA. Extracted genomic DNA from each cell subset was spread evenly across all wells of several immunoSEQ 96-well plates, with each plate serving as a replicate. Each replicate PCR for sorted subsets received about 220 ng genomic DNA, equal to around 32,000 T cell genomes. The purified libraries were quantified using a Qubit 3.0 fluorometer, sized with a Bioanalyzer 2100, and then quantified again using the KAPA Library Quantification kit. Each immunoSEQ 96-well plate was sequenced on its own single-read 150-cycle Illumina NextSeq 550 flow cell. From the authors' description of their analysis: Because the immunoSEQ output held only junctional sequences and lacked quality scores, the filtering could not match the filtering applied to full-length reads. Sequences were annotated with PyIR, a Python wrapper for IgBLAST v1.9, using IMGT germline references to assign V/J genes and CDR3. Reads were removed for weak V/J assignments (E-value above 1e-6), missing CDR3, stop codons, out-of-frame junctions, or ambiguous translated residues. V3J clonotypes were defined by identical inferred V gene, J gene, and CDR3 amino acid sequence. The percentage overlap between two repertoires was calculated by dividing the number of shared unique clonotypes by the size of the smaller repertoire. RTK rarefaction, the Chao1 estimator, and Recon v2.1 estimates of unobserved clonotypes were used to assess repertoire richness. Generation probabilities for all TCRbeta clonotypes obtained by the gDNA method from four donors were computed using OLGA. The clones in this table, taken by TCRdb from immuneACCESS, are in-frame only. Not every clone is retained; where verified, under half of the shortfall comes from an unresolved V gene, and the cause of the rest is unknown. Clonal size and the V and J genes are those of that table, whereas D and trimming came from the DNA. The sample yields about 1,900,000 clones; roughly 94% were counted once. Approximately 1% of the sample is taken by the ten largest.

The V and J segments used are TRBV10-3 and TRBJ1-4, with a tentative D gene TRBD1 over 6 matching bases. The sample was naive CD8+ T cells sorted from blood. According to the study, the label for this sample's cell subset or site signals: CD45RA+CCR7+. This receptor was identified in a man aged 18 to 35 in good health. The nucleotides read TGTGCCATCAGTGACCCTCAGGGGCAAACTAATGAAAAACTGTTTTTT. It translates to CAISDPQGQTNEKLFF.